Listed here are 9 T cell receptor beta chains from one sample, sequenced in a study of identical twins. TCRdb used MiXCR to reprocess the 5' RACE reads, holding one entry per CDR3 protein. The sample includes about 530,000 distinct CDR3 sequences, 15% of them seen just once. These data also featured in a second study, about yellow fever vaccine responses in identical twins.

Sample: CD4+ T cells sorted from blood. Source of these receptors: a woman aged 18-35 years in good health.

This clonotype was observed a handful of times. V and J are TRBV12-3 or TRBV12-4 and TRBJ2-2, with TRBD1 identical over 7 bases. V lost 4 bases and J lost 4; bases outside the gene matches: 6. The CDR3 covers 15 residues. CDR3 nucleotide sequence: TGTGCCAGCAGTTCAGGGACAGCTACCACCGGGGAGCTGTTTTTT. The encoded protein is CASSSGTATTGELFF.

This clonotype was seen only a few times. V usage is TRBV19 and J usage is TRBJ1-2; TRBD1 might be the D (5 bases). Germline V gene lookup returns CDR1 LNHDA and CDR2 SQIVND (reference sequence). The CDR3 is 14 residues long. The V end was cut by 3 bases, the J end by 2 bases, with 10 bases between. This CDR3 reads CASSILGANYGYTF. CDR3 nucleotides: TGTGCCAGTAGTATTTTAGGGGCCAACTATGGCTACACCTTC.

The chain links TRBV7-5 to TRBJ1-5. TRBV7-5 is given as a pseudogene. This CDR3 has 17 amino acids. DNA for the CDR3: TGTTTCTCTGCCTCCTCCCAAGCGGCGGGAGGCAATCAGCCCCAGCATTTT. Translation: CFSASSQAAGGNQPQHF.

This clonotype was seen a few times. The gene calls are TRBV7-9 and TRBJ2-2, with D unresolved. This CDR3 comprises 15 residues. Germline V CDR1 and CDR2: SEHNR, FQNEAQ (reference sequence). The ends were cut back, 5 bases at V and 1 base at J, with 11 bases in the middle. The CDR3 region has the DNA TGTGCCAGCAGCCCCGGAGAATGGAACACCGGGGAGCTGTTTTTT. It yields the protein CASSPGEWNTGELFF.

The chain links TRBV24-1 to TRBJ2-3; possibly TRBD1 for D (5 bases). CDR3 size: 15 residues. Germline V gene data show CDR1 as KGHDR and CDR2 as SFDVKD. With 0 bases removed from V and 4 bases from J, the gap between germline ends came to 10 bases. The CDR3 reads CATSDLNAGPDTQYF. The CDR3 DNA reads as TGTGCCACCAGTGATTTGAATGCAGGGCCAGATACGCAGTATTTT.

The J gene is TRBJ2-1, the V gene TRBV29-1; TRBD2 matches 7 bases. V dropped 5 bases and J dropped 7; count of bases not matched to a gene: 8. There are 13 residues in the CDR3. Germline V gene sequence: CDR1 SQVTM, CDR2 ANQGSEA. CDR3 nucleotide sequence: TGCAGCGTTTTACCGGGAGGAGGGAATGAGCAGTTCTTC. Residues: CSVLPGGGNEQFF.

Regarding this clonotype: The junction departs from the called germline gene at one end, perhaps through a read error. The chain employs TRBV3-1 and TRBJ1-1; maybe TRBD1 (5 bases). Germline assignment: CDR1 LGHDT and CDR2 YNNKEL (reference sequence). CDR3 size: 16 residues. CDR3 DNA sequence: TGTGCCAGCAGCGAAGATATGGGACGTTTGAAAAGTGAAGCTTTCTTT. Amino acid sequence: CASSEDMGRLKSEAFF.

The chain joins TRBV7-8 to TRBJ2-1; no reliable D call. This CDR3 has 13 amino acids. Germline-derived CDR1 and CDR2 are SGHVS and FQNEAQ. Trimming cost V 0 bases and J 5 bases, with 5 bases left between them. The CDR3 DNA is TGTGCCAGCAGCTTAGCAGAAAACAATGAGCAGTTCTTC. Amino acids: CASSLAENNEQFF.

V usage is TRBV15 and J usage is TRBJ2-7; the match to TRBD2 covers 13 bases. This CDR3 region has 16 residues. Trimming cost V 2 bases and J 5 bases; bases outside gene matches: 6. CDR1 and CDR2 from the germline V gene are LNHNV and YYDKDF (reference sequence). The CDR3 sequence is CATSRRGGLAGNEQYF. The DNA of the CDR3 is TGTGCCACCAGCAGAAGGGGGGGACTAGCGGGAAACGAGCAGTACTTC. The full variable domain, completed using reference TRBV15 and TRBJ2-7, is DAMVIQNPRYQVTQFGKPVTLSCSQTLNHNVMYWYQQKSSQAPKLLFHYYDKDFNNEADTPDNFQSRRPNTSFCFLDIRSPGLGDTAMYLCATSRRGGLAGNEQYFGPGTRLTVT.